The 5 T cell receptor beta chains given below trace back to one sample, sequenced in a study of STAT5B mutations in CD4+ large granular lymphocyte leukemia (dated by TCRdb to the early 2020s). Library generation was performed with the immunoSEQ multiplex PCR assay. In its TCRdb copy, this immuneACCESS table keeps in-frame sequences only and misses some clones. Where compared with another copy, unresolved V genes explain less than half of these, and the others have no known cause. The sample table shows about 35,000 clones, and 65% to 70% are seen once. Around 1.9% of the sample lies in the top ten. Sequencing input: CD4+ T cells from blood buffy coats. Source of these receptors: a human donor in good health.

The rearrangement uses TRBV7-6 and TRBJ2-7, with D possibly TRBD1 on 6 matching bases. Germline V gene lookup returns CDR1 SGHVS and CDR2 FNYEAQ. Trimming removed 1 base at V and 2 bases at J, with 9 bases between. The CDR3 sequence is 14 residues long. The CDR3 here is CASSLGGGTYEQYF. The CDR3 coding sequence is TGTGCCAGCAGCTTAGGAGGGGGTACCTACGAGCAGTACTTC.

For the CDR3, the DNA is TGCGCCAGCAGCCTTCGACAGGGCACAGATACGCAGTATTTT. Its translation is CASSLRQGTDTQYF. The chain uses TRBV5-1 and TRBJ2-3, with TRBD1 as a possible D gene (6 bases). The germline CDR1 and CDR2 sequences are SGHRS and YFSETQ. V lost 4 bases and J lost 1, with 10 bases in between. The CDR3 length is 14 residues.

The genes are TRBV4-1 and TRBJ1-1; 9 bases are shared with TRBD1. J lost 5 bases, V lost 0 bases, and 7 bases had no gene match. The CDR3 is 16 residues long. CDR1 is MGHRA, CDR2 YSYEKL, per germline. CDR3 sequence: CASSQEMRDRETEAFF. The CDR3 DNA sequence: TGCGCCAGCAGCCAAGAGATGAGGGACAGGGAAACTGAAGCTTTCTTT.

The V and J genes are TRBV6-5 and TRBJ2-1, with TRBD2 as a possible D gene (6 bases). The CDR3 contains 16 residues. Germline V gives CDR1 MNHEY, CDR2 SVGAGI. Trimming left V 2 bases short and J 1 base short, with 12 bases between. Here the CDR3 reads CASSYIKAGSYNEQFF. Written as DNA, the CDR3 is TGTGCCAGCAGTTACATCAAGGCGGGGTCCTACAATGAGCAGTTCTTC.

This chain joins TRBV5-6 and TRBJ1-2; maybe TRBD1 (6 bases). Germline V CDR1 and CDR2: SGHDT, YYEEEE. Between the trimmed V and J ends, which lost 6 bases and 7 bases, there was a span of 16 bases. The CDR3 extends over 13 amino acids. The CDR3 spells CASNPGDRSGYTF. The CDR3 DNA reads TGTGCCAGCAACCCAGGGGATAGGAGTGGCTACACCTTC.